The 18 T cell receptor beta chains below come from one sample, sequenced in a study of technical replicates of blood from several donors (dated by TCRdb to 2015 to 2018). Libraries were constructed by the immunoSEQ multiplex PCR assay. TCRdb obtained this table from immuneACCESS and retained in-frame rearrangements with V and J assigned. These tables miss some clones; where compared with another copy, unresolved V genes account for less than half of the shortfall, and the remainder is unexplained. A total of over 90,000 clones appear in this sample, 95% of them only once. The top ten clones comprise 0.2% to 0.25% of the sample. Sequencing was done on a sample of T cells isolated from PBMCs. The receptor set was obtained from a human donor in good health.

The chain combines TRBV28 with TRBJ1-1; 8 bases line up with TRBD1. There are 14 residues in the CDR3. Trimming removed 8 bases from V and 6 bases from J; junction bases left unmatched: 11. CDR1 is MDHEN and CDR2 is SYDVKM in the germline V gene. CDR3 in amino acids: CASDQTGALSEAFF. DNA of the CDR3: TGTGCCAGCGACCAGACAGGGGCTCTCTCTGAAGCTTTCTTT.

As DNA, the CDR3 is TGCGCCAGCAGCTTGAGAGCGGTCACTTACAATGAGCAGTTCTTC. Residues: CASSLRAVTYNEQFF. The chain is built from TRBV5-1 and TRBJ2-1, with D possibly TRBD2 on 5 matching bases. The length of the CDR3 is 15 residues. The V end was cut by 1 base, the J end by 4 bases, with 12 bases between. CDR1 and CDR2 (germline): SGHRS, YFSETQ.

The rearrangement uses TRBV19 and TRBJ2-5, with 7 bases fitting TRBD2. V trimming: 7 bases; J trimming: 6 bases; junction bases outside the gene matches: 14. The CDR3 consists of 15 residues. Germline CDR1 and CDR2: LNHDA and SQIVND (reference sequence). The CDR3 sequence: CASTQTWREWKTQYF. CDR3 DNA: TGTGCCAGTACCCAAACTTGGCGGGAGTGGAAGACCCAGTACTTC. Drawing the rest from reference TRBV19 and TRBJ2-5, the complete variable domain is DGGITQSPKYLFRKEGQNVTLSCEQNLNHDAMYWYRQDPGQGLRLIYYSQIVNDFQKGDIAEGYSVSREKKESFPLTVTSAQKNPTAFYLCASTQTWREWKTQYFGPGTRLLVL.

The chain couples TRBV5-1 to TRBJ1-3; D is unclear. V was pared by 5 bases and J by 0 bases, with 9 bases between. CDR1 SGHRS and CDR2 YFSETQ come from the germline V gene. The CDR3 is made up of 14 amino acids. CDR3 region: CASRNTFSGNTIYF. CDR3 sequence (DNA): TGCGCCAGCAGAAACACCTTCTCTGGAAACACCATATATTTT.

The chain couples TRBV27 to TRBJ2-7; 9 bases map to TRBD1. The germline V gene has CDR1 MNHEY and CDR2 SMNVEV (reference sequence). The V and J ends lost 3 bases and 5 bases, in that order; junction bases with no gene match: 5. The CDR3 is made up of 14 amino acids. In DNA, the CDR3 is TGTGCCAGCAGTTTTAGGGGACAGGGCAACGAGCAGTACTTC. Translated, it gives CASSFRGQGNEQYF.

CDR3 DNA: TGTGCCAGCGGCGACAGGGACAATCAGCCCCAGCATTTT. This gives the protein CASGDRDNQPQHF. The V and J genes are TRBV7-9 and TRBJ1-5; 7 bases are shared with TRBD1. The V gene's germline CDR1 is SEHNR and CDR2 FQNEAQ (reference sequence). This CDR3 is 13 amino acids long. With 8 bases clipped from V and 3 bases from J, the junction kept 4 bases outside the gene matches. Filled out from reference TRBV7-9 and TRBJ1-5, the complete variable domain reads DTGVSQNPRHKITKRGQNVTFRCDPISEHNRLYWYRQTLGQGPEFLTYFQNEAQLEKSRLLSDRFSAERPKGSFSTLEIQRTEQGDSAMYLCASGDRDNQPQHFGDGTRLSIL.

This clone occurred once. This chain connects TRBV27 to TRBJ2-3, with D possibly matching TRBD2 (6 bases). This CDR3 is 13 amino acids long. Germline assignment: CDR1 MNHEY and CDR2 SMNVEV (reference sequence). Trimming stripped 8 bases from V and 2 bases from J, with 11 bases between. CDR3: CASRDFSTDTQYF. In DNA form, the CDR3 reads TGTGCCAGCCGGGACTTCTCCACAGATACGCAGTATTTT.

The rearrangement uses TRBV28 and TRBJ2-4; D gene uncertain. The germline V and J ends were trimmed by 2 bases and 4 bases, with 15 bases remaining between them. The CDR3 is 16 amino acids. Germline V gene lookup returns CDR1 MDHEN and CDR2 SYDVKM. Here the CDR3 reads CASSLGSASVKNIQYF. CDR3 coding DNA: TGTGCCAGCAGTTTAGGGTCAGCCAGCGTGAAAAACATTCAGTACTTC.

The gene calls are TRBV5-1 and TRBJ2-5; weak D call: TRBD2 (7 bases). The CDR3 loop spans 15 amino acids. The ends were cut back, 0 bases at V and 4 bases at J, with 13 bases in the middle. CDR1 SGHRS and CDR2 YFSETQ come from the germline V gene. The CDR3 DNA reads TGCGCCAGCAGCTTGGTGGGCGGGGGCCGAGAGACCCAGTACTTC. Its translation is CASSLVGGGRETQYF.

The CDR3 protein is CASSLGGKGYEQYF. The CDR3 region has the DNA TGTGCCAGCAGCTTAGGAGGGAAAGGCTACGAGCAGTACTTC. The chain links TRBV7-9 to TRBJ2-7; weak D call: TRBD2 (5 bases). The CDR3 spans 14 residues. Looked up from germline, CDR1 is SEHNR and CDR2 is FQNEAQ (reference sequence). V lost 1 base, J lost 3 bases, and 10 bases lay in between.

The chain links TRBV14 to TRBJ2-5; D possibly corresponds to TRBD1 (6 bases). V lost 4 bases and J 0 bases, leaving 15 bases between the germline ends. Germline CDR1 reads SGHDN; CDR2 reads FVKESK. This CDR3 is built from 16 residues. In DNA, the CDR3 is TGTGCCAGCAGCCCGGACAGTGTGCGGTACCAAGAGACCCAGTACTTC. Translated: CASSPDSVRYQETQYF. Filled out from reference TRBV14 and TRBJ2-5, the complete variable domain reads EAGVTQFPSHSVIEKGQTVTLRCDPISGHDNLYWYRRVMGKEIKFLLHFVKESKQDESGMPNNRFLAERTGGTYSTLKVQPAELEDSGVYFCASSPDSVRYQETQYFGPGTRLLVL.

The rearrangement uses TRBV27 and TRBJ2-1; D remains ambiguous. V shed 2 bases and J shed 5 bases, with 4 bases lying between them. CDR3 length: 12 residues. CDR1 and CDR2 (germline): MNHEY, SMNVEV (reference sequence). CDR3 protein: CASSLQNNEQFF. The CDR3 DNA follows: TGTGCCAGCAGTTTACAGAACAATGAGCAGTTCTTC.

The rearrangement links TRBV6-6 to TRBJ1-2; D is ambiguous. This CDR3 is 13 amino acids long. The V end lost 7 bases, the J end lost 7 bases, and 16 bases lay between the germline ends. Looked up from germline, CDR1 is MNHNY and CDR2 is SVGAGI (reference sequence). CDR3 loop: CASTISDGLGYTF. The CDR3 DNA sequence: TGTGCCAGCACAATTTCGGATGGACTTGGCTACACCTTC.

The rearrangement uses TRBV4-1 and TRBJ2-2; TRBD2 matches at 7 bases. V trimming: 4 bases; J trimming: 6 bases; junction bases outside the gene matches: 8. CDR1 MGHRA and CDR2 YSYEKL come from the germline V gene. This CDR3 spans 15 amino acids. The CDR3 bases are TGCGCCAGCAGCCCCGGGACGGGGGGTCCCGGGGAGCTGTTTTTT. It translates to CASSPGTGGPGELFF.

CDR3 in DNA: TGTGCCAGCAGGTCCCTAGCGGGGGGTAACACAGATACGCAGTATTTT. This codes for CASRSLAGGNTDTQYF. The V gene is TRBV2, the J gene TRBJ2-3, with 11 bases matching TRBD2. The germline V gene encodes CDR1 SNHLY and CDR2 FYNNEI. The CDR3 extends over 16 amino acids. The trim removed 6 bases at V and 2 bases at J, leaving 7 bases unmatched.

The V call is TRBV11-2, the J call TRBJ2-7; D possibly corresponds to TRBD1 (5 bases). V lost 6 bases to trimming and J lost 2 bases, with 17 bases between them. The CDR3 loop spans 15 amino acids. CDR1 is SGHAT, CDR2 FQNNGV, per germline. CDR3 nucleotides: TGTGCCAGCAGATCTATCAGACAGAAAACCTACGAGCAGTACTTC. Protein product: CASRSIRQKTYEQYF. The complete variable domain, with remaining parts taken from reference TRBV11-2 and TRBJ2-7, reads EAGVAQSPRYKIIEKRQSVAFWCNPISGHATLYWYQQILGQGPKLLIQFQNNGVVDDSQLPKDRFSAERLKGVDSTLKIQPAKLEDSAVYLCASRSIRQKTYEQYFGPGTRLTVT.

CDR3 in amino acids: CAWSVQAGIDGYTF. The CDR3 nucleotides are TGTGCCTGGAGTGTACAGGCAGGGATTGATGGCTACACCTTC. The chain couples TRBV30 to TRBJ1-2; possible D gene TRBD1, 5 bases. The CDR3 contains 14 residues. Looked up from germline, CDR1 is GTSNPN and CDR2 is SVGIG (reference sequence). The V gene lost 0 bases and the J gene lost 6 bases, with 14 bases spanning the gap.

The V gene is TRBV25-1, the J gene TRBJ2-7, with TRBD2 identical over 10 bases. Looked up from germline, CDR1 is MGHDK and CDR2 is SYGVNS. J gave up 1 base and V 6 bases, and 3 bases lay outside the gene matches. The CDR3 consists of 14 residues. This CDR3 is CASRAGGRSYEQYF. For the CDR3, the DNA is TGTGCCAGCAGAGCGGGAGGGCGTTCCTACGAGCAGTACTTC.